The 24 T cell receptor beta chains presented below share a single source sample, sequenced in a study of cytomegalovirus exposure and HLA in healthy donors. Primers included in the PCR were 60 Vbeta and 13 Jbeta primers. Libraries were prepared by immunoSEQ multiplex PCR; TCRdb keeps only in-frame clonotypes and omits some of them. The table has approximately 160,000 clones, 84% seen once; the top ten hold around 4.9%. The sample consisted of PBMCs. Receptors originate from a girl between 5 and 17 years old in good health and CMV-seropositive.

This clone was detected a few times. The DNA for the CDR3 is TGTGCCAGCAGCACTGGACAGGGGGACACTGAAGCTTTCTTT. This gives the protein CASSTGQGDTEAFF. The chain carries TRBV7-2 and TRBJ1-1, with 10 bases fitting TRBD1. The CDR3 contains 14 residues. Trimming removed 5 bases from V and 3 bases from J; junction bases left unmatched: 3. Per the germline V gene, CDR1 is SGHTA and CDR2 is FQGNSA. Using reference TRBV7-2 and TRBJ1-1 for the parts outside the CDR3, the full variable domain is GAGVSQSPSNKVTEKGKDVELRCDPISGHTALYWYRQSLGQGLEFLIYFQGNSAPDKSGLPSDRFSAERTGGSVSTLTIQRTQQEDSAVYLCASSTGQGDTEAFFGQGTRLTVV.

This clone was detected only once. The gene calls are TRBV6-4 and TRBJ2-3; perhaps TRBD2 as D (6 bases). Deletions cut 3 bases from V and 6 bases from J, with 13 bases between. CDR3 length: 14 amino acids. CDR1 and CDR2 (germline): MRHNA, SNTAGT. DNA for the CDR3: TGTGCCAGCAGTGAGCGGGGAGATGTGGATACGCAGTATTTT. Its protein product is CASSERGDVDTQYF.

The CDR3 coding sequence is TGCGCCAGCAAACGACAGGGAGTAAACACTGAAGCTTTCTTT. Translation gives CASKRQGVNTEAFF. This sequence joins TRBV10-1 and TRBJ1-1; TRBD1 matches 7 bases. After removal of 7 bases from V and 2 bases from J, the junction contained 7 bases not matched to a gene. The germline CDR1 and CDR2 sequences are WNHNN and SYGVQD (reference sequence). This CDR3 is built from 14 residues.

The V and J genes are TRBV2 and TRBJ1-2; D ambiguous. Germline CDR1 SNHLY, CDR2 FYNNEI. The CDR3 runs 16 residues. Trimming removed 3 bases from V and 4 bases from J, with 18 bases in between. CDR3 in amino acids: CASSDNFGASGYGYTF. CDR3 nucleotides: TGTGCCAGCAGTGATAATTTCGGAGCTAGTGGCTATGGCTACACCTTC.

The CDR3 bases are TGTGCCAGCAGCGTAGATACCAAAACGAGGGATACGCAGTATTTT. Translated, it gives CASSVDTKTRDTQYF. This chain links TRBV9 with TRBJ2-3; D gene unclear. The CDR3 covers 15 residues. V lost 0 bases to trimming and J lost 6 bases, with 14 bases between them. Germline V gene lookup returns CDR1 SGDLS and CDR2 YYNGEE.

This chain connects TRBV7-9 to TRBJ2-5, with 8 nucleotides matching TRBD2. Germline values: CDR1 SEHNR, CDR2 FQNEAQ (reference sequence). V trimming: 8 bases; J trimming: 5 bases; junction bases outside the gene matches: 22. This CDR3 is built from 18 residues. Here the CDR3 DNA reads TGTGCCAGCGGATTTAGGAGCGGGGGACAAGAATGGGGGGAGACCCAGTACTTC. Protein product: CASGFRSGGQEWGETQYF.

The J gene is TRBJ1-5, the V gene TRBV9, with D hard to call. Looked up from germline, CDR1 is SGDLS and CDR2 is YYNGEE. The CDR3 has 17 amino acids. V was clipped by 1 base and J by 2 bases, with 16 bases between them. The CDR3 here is CASSVWASKKGNQPQHF. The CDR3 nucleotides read TGTGCCAGCAGCGTATGGGCATCCAAGAAAGGCAATCAGCCCCAGCATTTT.

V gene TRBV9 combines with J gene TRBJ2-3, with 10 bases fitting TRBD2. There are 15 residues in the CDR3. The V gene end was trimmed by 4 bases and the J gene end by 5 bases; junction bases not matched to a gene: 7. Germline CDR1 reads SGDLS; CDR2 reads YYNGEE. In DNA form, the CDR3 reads TGTGCCAGCAGCCCTCTAGCGGGGGCGGGAGATACGCAGTATTTT. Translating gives CASSPLAGAGDTQYF.

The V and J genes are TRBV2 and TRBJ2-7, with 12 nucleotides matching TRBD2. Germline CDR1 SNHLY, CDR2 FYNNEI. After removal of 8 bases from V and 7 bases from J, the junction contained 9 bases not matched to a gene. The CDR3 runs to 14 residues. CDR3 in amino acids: CASQASGGAGEQYF. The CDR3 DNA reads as TGTGCCAGCCAAGCTAGCGGGGGGGCCGGTGAGCAGTACTTC.

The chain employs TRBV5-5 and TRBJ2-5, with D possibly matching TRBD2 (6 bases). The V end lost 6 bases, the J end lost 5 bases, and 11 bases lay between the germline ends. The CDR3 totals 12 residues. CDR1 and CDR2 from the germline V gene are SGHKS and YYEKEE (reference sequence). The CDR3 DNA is TGTGCCAGCACCCCCCGGGGGGAGACCCAGTACTTC. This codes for CASTPRGETQYF.

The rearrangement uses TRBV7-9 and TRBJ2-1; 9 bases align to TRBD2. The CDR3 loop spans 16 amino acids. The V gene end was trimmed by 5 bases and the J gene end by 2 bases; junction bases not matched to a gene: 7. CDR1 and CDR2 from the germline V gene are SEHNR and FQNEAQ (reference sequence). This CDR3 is CASSLGAGGPYNEQFF. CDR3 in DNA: TGTGCCAGCAGCCTAGGGGCGGGGGGGCCCTACAATGAGCAGTTCTTC.

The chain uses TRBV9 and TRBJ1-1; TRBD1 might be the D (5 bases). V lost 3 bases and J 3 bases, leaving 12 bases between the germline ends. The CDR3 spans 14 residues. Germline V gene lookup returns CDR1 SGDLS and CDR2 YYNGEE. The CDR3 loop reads CASSGGGGHTEAFF. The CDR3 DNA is TGTGCCAGCAGCGGCGGGGGGGGACACACTGAAGCTTTCTTT. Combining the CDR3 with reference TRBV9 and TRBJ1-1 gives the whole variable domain DSGVTQTPKHLITATGQRVTLRCSPRSGDLSVYWYQQSLDQGLQFLIQYYNGEERAKGNILERFSAQQFPDLHSELNLSSLELGDSALYFCASSGGGGHTEAFFGQGTRLTVV.

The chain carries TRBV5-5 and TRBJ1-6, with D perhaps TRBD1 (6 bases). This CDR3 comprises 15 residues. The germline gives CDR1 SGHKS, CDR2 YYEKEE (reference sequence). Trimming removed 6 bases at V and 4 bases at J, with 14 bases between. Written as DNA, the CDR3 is TGTGCCAGCATAAACGGGAGGGGGTATAATTCACCCCTCCACTTT. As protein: CASINGRGYNSPLHF.

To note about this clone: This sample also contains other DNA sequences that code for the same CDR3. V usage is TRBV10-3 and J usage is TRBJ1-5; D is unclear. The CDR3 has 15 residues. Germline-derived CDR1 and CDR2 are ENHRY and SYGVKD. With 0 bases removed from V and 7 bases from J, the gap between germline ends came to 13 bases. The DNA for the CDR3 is TGTGCCATCAGTGAGTCGCCGACTGGAGAACAGCCCCAGCATTTT. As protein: CAISESPTGEQPQHF.

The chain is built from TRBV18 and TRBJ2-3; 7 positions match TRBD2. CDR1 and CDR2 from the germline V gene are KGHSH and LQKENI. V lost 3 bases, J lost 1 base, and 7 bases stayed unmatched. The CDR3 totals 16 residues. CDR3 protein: CASSPGGAYGTDTQYF. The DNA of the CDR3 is TGTGCCAGCTCACCGGGAGGGGCCTACGGCACAGATACGCAGTATTTT.

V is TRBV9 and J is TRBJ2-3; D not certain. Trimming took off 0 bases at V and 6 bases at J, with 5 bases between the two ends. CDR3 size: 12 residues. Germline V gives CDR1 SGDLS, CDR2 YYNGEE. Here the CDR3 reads CASSVVMDTQYF. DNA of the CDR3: TGTGCCAGCAGCGTAGTTATGGATACGCAGTATTTT.

The CDR3 nucleotides read TGTGCCAGCAGTACCCCGCAGGGGTACTACGAGCAGTACTTC. The encoded protein is CASSTPQGYYEQYF. This chain uses TRBV28 with TRBJ2-7, with D possibly being TRBD1 (6 bases). Trimming stripped 5 bases from V and 3 bases from J, with 14 bases between. Germline V gene sequence: CDR1 MDHEN, CDR2 SYDVKM. This CDR3 is built from 14 residues.

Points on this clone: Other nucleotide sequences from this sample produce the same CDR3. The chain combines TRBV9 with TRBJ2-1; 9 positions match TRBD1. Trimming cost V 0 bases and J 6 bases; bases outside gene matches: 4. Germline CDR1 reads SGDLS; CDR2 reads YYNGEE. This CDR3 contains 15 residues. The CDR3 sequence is CASSVAQGALNEQFF. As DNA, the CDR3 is TGTGCCAGCAGCGTAGCACAGGGGGCCCTCAATGAGCAGTTCTTC.

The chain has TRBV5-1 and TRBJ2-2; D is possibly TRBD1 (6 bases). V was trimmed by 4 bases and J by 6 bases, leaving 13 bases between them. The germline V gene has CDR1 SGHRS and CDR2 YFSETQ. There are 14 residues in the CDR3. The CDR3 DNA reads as TGCGCCAGCAGCGGGGGCCGAGAGGCCGGGGAGCTGTTTTTT. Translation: CASSGGREAGELFF.

CDR3 DNA: TGTGCCAGCAGTGATGGGGGGGGGTCCTACAATGAGCAGTTCTTC. Encoded protein: CASSDGGGSYNEQFF. The chain carries TRBV6-1 and TRBJ2-1; 7 nucleotides match TRBD2. There are 15 residues in the CDR3. The V gene's germline CDR1 is MNHNS and CDR2 SASEGT. Trimming cost V 3 bases and J 1 base; bases outside gene matches: 3.

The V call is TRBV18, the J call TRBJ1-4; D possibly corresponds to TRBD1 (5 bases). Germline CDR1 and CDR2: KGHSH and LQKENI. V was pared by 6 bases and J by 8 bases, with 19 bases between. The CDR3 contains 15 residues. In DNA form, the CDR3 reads TGTGCCAGCTCCCCGGGAACCGGGACTCAAGAAAAACTGTTTTTT. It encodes CASSPGTGTQEKLFF.

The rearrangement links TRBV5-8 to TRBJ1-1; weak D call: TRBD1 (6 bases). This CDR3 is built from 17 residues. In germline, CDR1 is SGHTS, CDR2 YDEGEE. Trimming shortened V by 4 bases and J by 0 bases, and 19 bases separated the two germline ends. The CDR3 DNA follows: TGTGCCAGCAGCCACCTGGGGGCCTGGGGATTGAACACTGAAGCTTTCTTT. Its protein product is CASSHLGAWGLNTEAFF.

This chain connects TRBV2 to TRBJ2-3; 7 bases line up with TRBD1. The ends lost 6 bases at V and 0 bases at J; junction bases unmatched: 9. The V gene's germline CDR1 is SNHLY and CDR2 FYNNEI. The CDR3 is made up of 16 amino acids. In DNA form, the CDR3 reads TGTGCCAGCAGAGACCCCCGGGACAGAAGCACAGATACGCAGTATTTT. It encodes CASRDPRDRSTDTQYF.

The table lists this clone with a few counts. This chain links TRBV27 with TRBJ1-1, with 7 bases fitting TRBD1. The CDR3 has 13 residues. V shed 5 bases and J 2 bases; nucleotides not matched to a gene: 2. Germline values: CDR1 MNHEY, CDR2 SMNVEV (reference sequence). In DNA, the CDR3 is TGTGCCAGCAGTGACAGGGCCAACACTGAAGCTTTCTTT. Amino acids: CASSDRANTEAFF.